The present TCR beta chain was sequenced within a study of identical twins. This clonotype was detected only a few times. The CDR3 contains 17 residues. The V and J ends lost 1 base and 2 bases respectively, with 12 bases between them. CDR1 and CDR2 (germline): SEHNR, FQNEAQ (reference sequence). MiXCR was run by TCRdb on the 5' RACE reads, yielding one entry per CDR3 protein. The sample has approximately 620,000 distinct CDR3 sequences, approximately 9% seen once. This same sample was also taken into another study, of yellow fever vaccine responses in identical twins.

The TCR was taken from a woman younger than 30 in good health. The specimen sequenced was PBMCs. This chain links TRBV7-9 with TRBJ1-6; no firm D call. As DNA, the CDR3 is TGTGCCAGCAGCTTAGATACGGAACCGACCTATAATTCACCCCTCCACTTT. Residues: CASSLDTEPTYNSPLHF.